This T cell receptor beta chain was identified during a study of cytomegalovirus exposure and HLA in healthy donors. In the study overall: Early released data had roughly 81 million unique TCRs, all coming from HLA-typed donors.

In the PCR, 60 Vbeta and 13 Jbeta primers were used. Only in-frame clones appear in the TCRdb table, and some are missing; sequencing was by immunoSEQ multiplex PCR. The sample carries approximately 140,000 clones, 80% recorded once. The sample comprised PBMCs. The receptor was derived from a male donor in good health and CMV-seronegative.

The CDR3 DNA reads as TGTGCCAGCAGTGAAGTTGCTGGTACGGACACCATATATTTT. It encodes CASSEVAGTDTIYF. The chain links TRBV2 to TRBJ1-3; D call uncertain. Germline CDR1 reads SNHLY; CDR2 reads FYNNEI. This CDR3 region has 14 residues. The V end was cut by 1 base, the J end by 8 bases, with 12 bases between.